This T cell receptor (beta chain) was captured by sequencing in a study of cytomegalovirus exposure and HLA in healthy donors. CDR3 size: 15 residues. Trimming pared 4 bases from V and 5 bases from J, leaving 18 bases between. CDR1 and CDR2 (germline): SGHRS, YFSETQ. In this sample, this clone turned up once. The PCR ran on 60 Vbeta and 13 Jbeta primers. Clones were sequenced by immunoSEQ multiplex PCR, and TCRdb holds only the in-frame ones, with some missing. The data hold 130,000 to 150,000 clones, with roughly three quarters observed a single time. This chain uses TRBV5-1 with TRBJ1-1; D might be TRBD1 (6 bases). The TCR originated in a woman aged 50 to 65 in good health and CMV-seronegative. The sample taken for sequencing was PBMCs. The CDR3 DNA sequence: TGCGCCAGCAGCCCATACCCTAAGGGGGGGACTGAAGCTTTCTTT. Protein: CASSPYPKGGTEAFF.